This TCR beta chain appears in the sequencing data of a study of CD8 T cells in Susac syndrome. When the RNA was reverse transcribed, random hexamers were used with an input of about 0.45 to 1 ug. From the immunoSEQ multiplex PCR reads, TCRdb called clonotypes with MiXCR, one entry per CDR3 protein. In the table there are a few hundred thousand distinct CDR3 sequences, about 95% of which are singletons. The V end was cut by 2 bases, the J end by 5 bases, with 9 bases between. Germline CDR1 reads LNHDA; CDR2 reads SQIVND (reference sequence). This CDR3 is built from 13 residues. The clonotype originates from a human donor with multiple sclerosis. The sequenced sample was CD4+ T cells from PBMCs. The rearrangement links TRBV19 to TRBJ1-2; D is unclear. The CDR3 region has the DNA TGTGCCAGTAGTATAATCACCGCTTATGGCTACACCTTC. It specifies CASSIITAYGYTF. The full variable domain, with the rest looked up from reference TRBV19 and TRBJ1-2, is DGGITQSPKYLFRKEGQNVTLSCEQNLNHDAMYWYRQDPGQGLRLIYYSQIVNDFQKGDIAEGYSVSREKKESFPLTVTSAQKNPTAFYLCASSIITAYGYTFGSGTRLTVV.